The 21 T cell receptor beta chains in this list originate from one sample, sequenced in a study of control samples from healthy donors and cancer patients. The data were produced by immunoSEQ multiplex PCR, yet TCRdb's version contains in-frame clones alone and is incomplete. The sample contains about 51,000 clones, approximately 80% of which appear only once. Sequenced material: blood. These receptors came from a man between 65 and 85 years old in good health.

The chain recombines TRBV5-1 with TRBJ2-1, with a weak D call TRBD2 (6 bases). The germline V gene encodes CDR1 SGHRS and CDR2 YFSETQ. V lost 0 bases to trimming and J lost 4 bases, with 14 bases between them. The CDR3 contains 16 residues. DNA for the CDR3: TGCGCCAGCAGCTTGGGGTTTGGCGGGGCATACAATGAGCAGTTCTTC. This gives the protein CASSLGFGGAYNEQFF.

The J gene is TRBJ2-1, the V gene TRBV28; a possible D gene is TRBD2 (5 bases). Trimming took 5 bases from V and 10 from J, leaving 15 bases between them. Germline CDR1 and CDR2: MDHEN and SYDVKM. This CDR3 comprises 13 residues. This CDR3 is CASSTLTRYEQFF. The CDR3 nucleotides are TGTGCCAGCAGTACACTTACTAGGTACGAGCAGTTCTTC.

This clone was seen a few times. The gene calls are TRBV7-8 and TRBJ1-2; D is possibly TRBD1 (5 bases). V was pared by 5 bases and J by 8 bases, with 24 bases between. CDR1 SGHVS and CDR2 FQNEAQ come from the germline V gene. CDR3 length: 16 amino acids. The CDR3 here is CASSPSYDSAGEGYTF. DNA for the CDR3: TGTGCCAGCAGCCCTAGTTATGACAGCGCTGGAGAGGGCTACACCTTC. The whole variable domain, filled in from reference TRBV7-8 and TRBJ1-2, reads GAGVSQSPRYKVAKRGQDVALRCDPISGHVSLFWYQQALGQGPEFLTYFQNEAQLDKSGLPSDRFFAERPEGSVSTLKIQRTQQEDSAVYLCASSPSYDSAGEGYTFGSGTRLTVV.

The chain combines TRBV2 with TRBJ1-1, with 7 bases identical to TRBD1. CDR3 size: 14 residues. V was clipped by 8 bases and J by 5 bases; unmatched bases: 11. Looked up from germline, CDR1 is SNHLY and CDR2 is FYNNEI. DNA of the CDR3: TGTGCCAGCCTCCTTGGAGGGGGCGCGACTGAAGCTTTCTTT. Translating gives CASLLGGGATEAFF.

This clone was seen only once. The chain combines TRBV4-2 with TRBJ2-6; D is uncertain. The CDR3 consists of 16 residues. The germline V gene has CDR1 LGHNA and CDR2 YNFKEQ. V lost 0 bases and J 2 bases, leaving 8 bases between the germline ends. CDR3 protein: CASSQDLIAGANVLTF. Written as DNA, the CDR3 is TGTGCCAGCAGCCAAGATTTGATTGCTGGGGCCAACGTCCTGACTTTC.

V usage is TRBV7-9 and J usage is TRBJ1-2; possible D gene TRBD1, 6 bases. The CDR3 covers 12 residues. In germline, CDR1 is SEHNR, CDR2 FQNEAQ (reference sequence). Trimming pared 5 bases from V and 7 bases from J, leaving 11 bases between. The CDR3 loop reads CASSPGQFGYTF. As DNA, the CDR3 is TGTGCCAGCAGCCCCGGACAGTTTGGCTACACCTTC.

CDR3 protein: CASSLRRDSTDTQYF. As DNA, the CDR3 is TGTGCCAGCAGTTTACGGAGAGACAGCACAGATACGCAGTATTTT. The chain links TRBV27 to TRBJ2-3; D call uncertain. Trimming took off 2 bases at V and 0 bases at J, with 9 bases between the two ends. This CDR3 has 15 amino acids. Germline values: CDR1 MNHEY, CDR2 SMNVEV (reference sequence).

This rearrangement joins TRBV27 to TRBJ1-6; TRBD1 might be the D (5 bases). The CDR3 length is 13 residues. Germline V CDR1 and CDR2: MNHEY, SMNVEV (reference sequence). Deletions cut 8 bases from V and 2 bases from J, with 7 bases between. Here the CDR3 reads CASRGTYNSPLHF. The CDR3 DNA follows: TGTGCCAGCCGGGGGACCTATAATTCACCCCTCCACTTT.

Here the CDR3 reads CASSIAGANVLTF. The CDR3 region has the DNA TGTGCCAGTAGTATCGCTGGGGCCAACGTCCTGACTTTC. The rearrangement links TRBV19 to TRBJ2-6; no firm D call. V was clipped by 3 bases and J by 2 bases, with 2 bases between them. The CDR3 consists of 13 residues. Germline values: CDR1 LNHDA, CDR2 SQIVND (reference sequence).

The genes are TRBV10-3 and TRBJ2-6, with a possible D match to TRBD1 (7 bases). The CDR3 has 15 amino acids. V was shortened by 6 bases and J by 0 bases, with 9 bases between the two germline ends. The germline gives CDR1 ENHRY, CDR2 SYGVKD. Here the CDR3 DNA reads TGTGCCATCAGCAGGGGGGACTCTGGGGCCAACGTCCTGACTTTC. Translation gives CAISRGDSGANVLTF.

The chain combines TRBV5-1 with TRBJ2-1, with TRBD2 identical over 10 bases. The CDR3 is 15 residues long. The germline CDR1 and CDR2 sequences are SGHRS and YFSETQ. With V trimmed by 5 bases and J by 2 bases, 4 bases remained unmatched. CDR3 nucleotides: TGCGCCAGCAGGGTAGGACTAGCGGCCTACAATGAGCAGTTCTTC. Encoded protein: CASRVGLAAYNEQFF.

This clone came up once. V gene TRBV24-1 combines with J gene TRBJ2-5, with 8 bases matching TRBD2. The CDR3 consists of 18 residues. Germline CDR1 and CDR2: KGHDR and SFDVKD. V dropped 3 bases and J dropped 4; count of bases not matched to a gene: 15. For the CDR3, the DNA is TGTGCCACCAGTGATCCGTCTTTTCGGGAGGGCCTCTTAGAGACCCAGTACTTC. It is translated as CATSDPSFREGLLETQYF.

The rearrangement links TRBV2 to TRBJ2-7, with 8 bases lining up with TRBD1. Germline assignment: CDR1 SNHLY and CDR2 FYNNEI. V dropped 4 bases and J dropped 0; count of bases not matched to a gene: 5. The length of the CDR3 is 15 residues. The CDR3 DNA follows: TGTGCCAGCAGTGTGGACAGGGCTCCCTCCTACGAGCAGTACTTC. Protein sequence: CASSVDRAPSYEQYF.

The rearrangement links TRBV5-4 to TRBJ2-2; D remains unclear. V lost 7 bases and J lost 7, with 11 bases in between. Germline CDR1 is SGHNT and CDR2 is YYREEE (reference sequence). The CDR3 spans 12 residues. The CDR3 is CASALGGGELFF. CDR3 bases: TGTGCCAGCGCCTTGGGCGGCGGGGAGCTGTTTTTT.

The rearrangement joins TRBV7-9 to TRBJ1-6; D is undetermined. The germline gives CDR1 SEHNR, CDR2 FQNEAQ (reference sequence). The CDR3 runs 13 residues. V was cut by 3 bases and J by 7 bases, with 7 bases left in between. As DNA, the CDR3 is TGTGCCAGCAGCTTGGAGGGAAATTCACCCCTCCACTTT. Translating it yields CASSLEGNSPLHF.

In its sample, this clone was seen once. This chain links TRBV28 with TRBJ1-6; TRBD1 matches 10 bases. Germline V gene sequence: CDR1 MDHEN, CDR2 SYDVKM. V dropped 6 bases and J dropped 8; count of bases not matched to a gene: 4. The CDR3 loop spans 14 amino acids. The CDR3 DNA sequence: TGTGCCAGCAGCCTGACAGGGGGCCATTCACCCCTCCACTTT. It codes for CASSLTGGHSPLHF.

The chain joins TRBV5-8 to TRBJ2-1; no definite D call. From germline, CDR1 is SGHTS and CDR2 YDEGEE. Between the trimmed V and J ends, which lost 2 bases and 0 bases, there was a span of 3 bases. This CDR3 comprises 13 residues. In nucleotides, the CDR3 is TGTGCCAGCAGCTTATTCTCCTACAATGAGCAGTTCTTC. Protein: CASSLFSYNEQFF.

The chain couples TRBV9 to TRBJ2-1; possibly TRBD2 for D (6 bases). V was trimmed by 0 bases and J by 3 bases, leaving 10 bases between them. Germline-derived CDR1 and CDR2 are SGDLS and YYNGEE. CDR3 length: 15 amino acids. The CDR3 loop is CASSVGASVYNEQFF. CDR3 in DNA: TGTGCCAGCAGCGTAGGGGCTAGCGTCTACAATGAGCAGTTCTTC.

This chain joins TRBV10-3 and TRBJ1-1; TRBD1 matches 8 bases. The length of the CDR3 is 13 residues. Germline values: CDR1 ENHRY, CDR2 SYGVKD. With 5 bases clipped from V and 5 bases from J, the junction kept 4 bases outside the gene matches. The CDR3 sequence is CAISKRTGTEAFF. The CDR3 DNA reads TGTGCCATCAGTAAACGGACAGGGACTGAAGCTTTCTTT.

CDR3 residues: CAWSLGLGGEQYF. Here the CDR3 DNA reads TGTGCCTGGAGCCTGGGGTTGGGTGGCGAGCAGTACTTC. This rearrangement joins TRBV30 to TRBJ2-7, with no clear D. Germline V gives CDR1 GTSNPN, CDR2 SVGIG (reference sequence). The CDR3 contains 13 residues. Trimming stripped 3 bases from V and 6 bases from J, with 15 bases between.

The chain employs TRBV20-1 and TRBJ1-6; maybe TRBD1 (5 bases). Germline assignment: CDR1 DFQATT and CDR2 SNEGSKA (reference sequence). CDR3 length: 13 amino acids. V was shortened by 3 bases and J by 7 bases, with 10 bases between the two germline ends. In nucleotides, the CDR3 is TGCAGTGCTAGTCAGGGCACAAATTCACCCCTCCACTTT. Translated, it gives CSASQGTNSPLHF.